This T cell receptor beta chain was recovered during a study of cytomegalovirus exposure and HLA in healthy donors. Study-wide results and limits: V segments that were indistinguishable, TRBV6-2 and TRBV6-3 among them, were omitted from analysis. The study listed some 160 cytomegalovirus-associated TCR beta chains.

As to this clone: Its specificity is unknown.

The PCR used 60 Vbeta and 13 Jbeta primers. Assay used: immunoSEQ multiplex PCR; TCRdb lists only in-frame clones, some missing. The table records 150,000 to 180,000 clones, roughly three quarters of them present only once. Germline V CDR1 and CDR2: GTSNPN, SVGIG (reference sequence). This CDR3 contains 13 residues. Trimming removed 5 bases from V and 1 base from J; junction bases left unmatched: 2. Input material: PBMCs. The source is a man under 40 in good health and CMV-seropositive. The chain couples TRBV30 to TRBJ2-3, with 8 bases fitting TRBD1. The CDR3 sequence: CAWGQGGTDTQYF. CDR3 nucleotides: TGTGCCTGGGGACAGGGTGGCACAGATACGCAGTATTTT.